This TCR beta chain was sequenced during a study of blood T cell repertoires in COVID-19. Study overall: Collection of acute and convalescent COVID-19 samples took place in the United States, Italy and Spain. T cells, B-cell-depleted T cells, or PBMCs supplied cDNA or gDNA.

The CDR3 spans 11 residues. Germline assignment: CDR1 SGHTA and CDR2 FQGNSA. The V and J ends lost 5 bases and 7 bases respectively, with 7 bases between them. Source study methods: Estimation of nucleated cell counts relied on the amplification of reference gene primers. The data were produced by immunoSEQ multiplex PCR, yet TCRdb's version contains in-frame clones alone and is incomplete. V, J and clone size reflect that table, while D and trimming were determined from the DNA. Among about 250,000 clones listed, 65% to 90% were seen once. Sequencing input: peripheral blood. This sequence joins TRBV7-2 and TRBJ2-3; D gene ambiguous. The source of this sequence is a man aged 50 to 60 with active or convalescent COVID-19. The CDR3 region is CASSRLYTQYF. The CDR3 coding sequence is TGTGCCAGCAGCCGTCTATATACGCAGTATTTT.